The rows below give T cell receptor beta chains drawn from one sample of a study of blood T cell repertoires in COVID-19. Here immunoSEQ multiplex PCR was the method, and the copy in TCRdb shows in-frame clones only, minus some. The data hold 120,000 to 150,000 clones, with 70% to 90% observed a single time. Sequenced sample: peripheral blood. All receptors come from a man aged 55 to 70 with active or convalescent COVID-19. Both conserved end residues are part of each CDR3. The D gene is left open where the match is weak. Size is stated for part of the rows, as once, few or many counts, or as a class when the clone is expanded.

V,J,D,size,CDR3,DNA
TRBV5-1,TRBJ2-1,-,-,CASSYTGGGIEQFF,TGCGCCAGCAGCTACACTGGTGGCGGGATTGAGCAGTTCTTC
TRBV3-1/TRBV3-2,TRBJ2-4,-,-,CASTERAHKNIQYF,TGTGCCAGCACCGAGCGGGCGCATAAAAACATTCAGTACTTC
TRBV3-1/TRBV3-2,TRBJ2-1,-,many,CASSHLLGGGSEQFF,TGTGCCAGCAGCCACCTCCTAGGGGGGGGGAGTGAGCAGTTCTTC
TRBV28,TRBJ1-5,-,-,CASSLSRGGRNQPQHF,TGTGCCAGCAGTTTATCCCGGGGGGGTAGAAATCAGCCCCAGCATTTT
TRBV5-4,TRBJ1-6,-,once,CASSLGGGRRANSPLHF,TGTGCCAGCAGCTTGGGTGGAGGACGGAGGGCTAATTCACCCCTCCACTTT
TRBV7-9,TRBJ1-2,TRBD1,once,CASSSGATGVYGYTF,TGTGCCAGCAGCTCAGGCGCGACAGGGGTATATGGCTACACCTTC
TRBV7-8,TRBJ2-7,-,-,CASSLLGRTYEQYF,TGTGCCAGCAGCTTACTTGGCAGAACCTACGAGCAGTACTTC
TRBV28,TRBJ1-1,TRBD1,-,CASSLSHRGRAEAFF,TGTGCCAGCAGTCTGTCTCACAGGGGCAGGGCGGAAGCTTTCTTT
TRBV28,TRBJ2-1,TRBD2,-,CASSSRGLAGGFEQFF,TGTGCCAGCAGTTCCCGGGGACTAGCGGGAGGGTTTGAGCAGTTCTTC
TRBV5-8,TRBJ2-1,-,-,CASGLDTAYNEQFF,TGTGCCAGCGGCCTTGACACCGCCTACAATGAGCAGTTCTTC
TRBV7-8,TRBJ2-1,TRBD2,-,CASSLATSGSSYNEQFF,TGTGCCAGCAGCTTAGCGACTAGCGGGAGTTCCTACAATGAGCAGTTCTTC
TRBV6-2/TRBV6-3,TRBJ1-4,-,-,CASSSHRDGNEKLFF,TGTGCCAGCAGTTCCCACCGGGATGGAAATGAAAAACTGTTTTTT
TRBV7-2,TRBJ1-1,-,-,CASSLDGVNTEAFF,TGTGCCAGCAGCTTAGACGGGGTGAACACTGAAGCTTTCTTT
TRBV7-2,TRBJ2-7,-,-,CASSLAGNQYF,TGTGCCAGCAGCTTGGCGGGAAATCAGTACTTC
TRBV14,TRBJ1-2,TRBD1,-,CASSQASGAGGEAYGYTF,TGTGCCAGCAGCCAAGCAAGCGGGGCAGGGGGCGAGGCCTATGGCTACACCTTC
TRBV9,TRBJ2-1,TRBD1,-,CASSPQGARGNEQFF,TGTGCCAGCAGCCCACAGGGGGCGCGGGGCAATGAGCAGTTCTTC
TRBV3-1/TRBV3-2,TRBJ2-5,-,once,CASSLLETQYF,TGTGCCAGCAGTTTATTGGAGACCCAGTACTTC
TRBV19,TRBJ2-2,-,-,CASSIGLGVDTGELFF,TGTGCCAGTAGTATCGGCCTAGGGGTGGACACCGGGGAGCTGTTTTTT
TRBV4-1,TRBJ1-6,-,-,CASSHRFADNSPLHF,TGCGCCAGCAGCCACAGATTCGCCGATAATTCACCCCTCCACTTT
TRBV15,TRBJ1-2,TRBD1,-,CATSRVDRDDYGYTF,TGTGCCACCAGCAGAGTCGACAGGGACGACTATGGCTACACCTTC
TRBV28,TRBJ2-5,-,-,CASSSPFLREWKTQYF,TGTGCCAGCAGTTCCCCATTCCTCCGGGAGTGGAAGACCCAGTACTTC
TRBV29-1,TRBJ1-5,-,-,CSVADSLNQPQHF,TGCAGCGTTGCGGACAGCCTCAATCAGCCCCAGCATTTT
TRBV5-1,TRBJ2-7,TRBD2,-,CASSPRRGDGLVHEQYF,TGCGCCAGCAGCCCACGGCGGGGGGACGGACTCGTCCACGAGCAGTACTTC
TRBV13,TRBJ2-7,-,-,CASSKRRELGANSYEQYF,TGTGCCAGCAGTAAAAGAAGGGAGCTGGGGGCGAACTCCTACGAGCAGTACTTC
TRBV6-5,TRBJ2-2,-,-,CASSYKTGEGELFF,TGTGCCAGCAGTTACAAGACGGGAGAAGGGGAGCTGTTTTTT
TRBV19,TRBJ1-6,TRBD1,-,CASKGQGPDSPLHF,TGTGCCAGTAAAGGACAGGGGCCGGATTCACCCCTCCACTTT
TRBV7-3,TRBJ2-2,TRBD1,-,CASSPLGQGRGELFF,TGTGCCAGCAGCCCACTCGGACAGGGGCGAGGGGAGCTGTTTTTT
TRBV27,TRBJ1-3,-,-,CASRTGPGNTIYF,TGTGCCAGCAGAACAGGTCCTGGAAACACCATATATTTT
TRBV9,TRBJ2-5,-,-,CASSEGETQYF,TGTGCCAGCAGCGAGGGGGAGACCCAGTACTTC
TRBV18,TRBJ2-1,-,-,CASETYNEQFF,TGTGCCAGTGAGACCTACAATGAGCAGTTCTTC
TRBV5-1,TRBJ2-7,TRBD2,-,CASSPGLAGGDSYEQYF,TGCGCCAGCAGCCCGGGGCTAGCGGGAGGAGATTCTTACGAGCAGTACTTC
TRBV5-4,TRBJ2-7,-,-,CASSLDSFEQYF,TGTGCCAGCAGCTTAGACTCATTCGAGCAGTACTTC
TRBV5-5,TRBJ1-2,TRBD1,-,CASSSLQGQGYGYTF,TGTGCCAGCAGCTCATTACAGGGACAGGGGTATGGCTACACCTTC
TRBV18,TRBJ2-1,TRBD1,once,CASSPGTGVNEQFF,TGTGCCAGCTCACCGGGGACAGGGGTCAATGAGCAGTTCTTC
TRBV7-3,TRBJ2-2,TRBD2,-,CASSSGGRSTGELFF,TGTGCCAGCAGCTCGGGGGGGAGGAGCACCGGGGAGCTGTTTTTT
TRBV9,TRBJ1-1,TRBD1,-,CASSARPGTGVSVAFF,TGTGCCAGCAGCGCCAGACCCGGGACAGGGGTGTCGGTGGCTTTCTTT
TRBV5-1,TRBJ1-4,-,-,CASSDTVATNEKLFF,TGCGCCAGCAGCGATACAGTTGCAACTAATGAAAAACTGTTTTTT
TRBV6-5,TRBJ2-2,TRBD1,-,CASSFAGGANTGELFF,TGTGCCAGCAGTTTCGCAGGGGGCGCGAACACCGGGGAGCTGTTTTTT
TRBV3-1/TRBV3-2,TRBJ1-1,-,-,CASSQDTGKTEAFF,TGTGCCAGCAGCCAAGATACCGGGAAGACTGAAGCTTTCTTT
TRBV18,TRBJ2-1,TRBD2,-,CASSTSGSYNEQFF,TGTGCCAGCTCAACTAGCGGATCCTACAATGAGCAGTTCTTC
TRBV12-3/TRBV12-4,TRBJ2-3,TRBD1,few,CASSWTGDTQYF,TGTGCCAGCAGTTGGACAGGGGATACGCAGTATTTT
TRBV11-2,TRBJ1-2,TRBD1,-,CASSFGDSALYGYTF,TGTGCCAGCAGCTTCGGGGACAGTGCTTTGTATGGCTACACCTTC
TRBV6-5,TRBJ1-1,-,-,CASSLDRDTEAFF,TGTGCCAGCAGTTTGGATCGGGACACTGAAGCTTTCTTT
TRBV29-1,TRBJ2-5,TRBD2,-,CSVEDPGLAGEETQYF,TGCAGCGTTGAAGATCCAGGACTAGCGGGGGAAGAGACCCAGTACTTC
TRBV3-1/TRBV3-2,TRBJ1-2,-,medium-sized,CASSQAGAGYGYTF,TGTGCCAGCAGCCAGGCAGGTGCTGGCTATGGCTACACCTTC
TRBV9,TRBJ1-5,-,-,CASSVDSGGLGQPQHF,TGTGCCAGCAGCGTAGACTCGGGGGGCCTCGGTCAGCCCCAGCATTTT
TRBV4-2,TRBJ1-1,-,-,CASSHGTRLNTEAFF,TGTGCCAGCAGCCACGGGACAAGATTGAACACTGAAGCTTTCTTT
TRBV6-1,TRBJ1-1,-,-,CASSEHGRKAFF,TGTGCCAGCAGTGAACATGGGAGGAAAGCTTTCTTT
TRBV19,TRBJ2-7,-,-,CASSVQGGGGYEQYF,TGTGCCAGTAGTGTGCAAGGAGGGGGCGGCTACGAGCAGTACTTC
TRBV5-1,TRBJ1-1,-,-,CASSLAGVVATEAFF,TGCGCCAGCAGCTTGGCGGGTGTCGTCGCCACTGAAGCTTTCTTT
TRBV28,TRBJ1-2,TRBD1,-,CASNSQGANYGYTF,TGTGCCAGCAATTCTCAGGGGGCCAACTATGGCTACACCTTC
TRBV7-2,TRBJ2-2,TRBD2,-,CASSLRSSGTSNTGELFF,TGTGCCAGCAGCTTAAGGTCTAGCGGGACGTCGAACACCGGGGAGCTGTTTTTT
TRBV19,TRBJ2-7,TRBD2,-,CASSPGTSGTTEQYF,TGTGCCAGTAGTCCTGGGACTAGCGGGACCACGGAGCAGTACTTC
TRBV20-1,TRBJ2-7,TRBD2,-,CSARGGYEQYF,TGCAGTGCTCGGGGGGGGTACGAGCAGTACTTC
TRBV15,TRBJ1-4,TRBD1,-,CATSRGQGAVNEKLFF,TGTGCCACCAGCAGGGGACAGGGGGCCGTCAATGAAAAACTGTTTTTT
TRBV6-2/TRBV6-3,TRBJ2-5,-,-,CASSYSQFQETQYF,TGTGCCAGCAGTTACTCGCAGTTTCAAGAGACCCAGTACTTC
TRBV19,TRBJ1-2,-,-,CASRPGASYGYTF,TGTGCCAGTAGGCCAGGGGCTTCCTATGGCTACACCTTC
TRBV24-1,TRBJ2-7,TRBD2,-,CATSETTSGRAPHEQYF,TGTGCCACCAGTGAAACGACTAGCGGGAGGGCCCCACACGAGCAGTACTTC
TRBV19,TRBJ1-5,-,-,CASSNYGSNQPQHF,TGTGCCAGTAGTAATTACGGGAGCAATCAGCCCCAGCATTTT